This record looks at one T cell receptor (beta chain) sequence and its context. What it binds is not known. The V end was cut by 4 bases, the J end by 5 bases, with 14 bases between. CDR1 and CDR2 from the germline V gene are MNHEY and SVGAGI. This CDR3 has 14 amino acids. The donors were members of the validation cohort, which comprised 120 subjects and was separate from the first cohort of about 700 subjects. The data originate from a study of cytomegalovirus exposure and HLA in healthy donors. Study as a whole: The approximately 710 first-cohort repertoires and the 95 to 150 validation repertoires shared the same platform, a later analysis reported.

Data came from immunoSEQ multiplex PCR; TCRdb stores just in-frame clones and leaves some out. Among some 260,000 clones, roughly 90% were seen once, and the ten largest hold 12%. Whole-study findings and limits: A few CMV-associated chains proved CMV antigen-specific in vitro. It was approximately 170 TCR beta chains that were listed as cytomegalovirus-associated.

This TCR came from a man between 18 and 35 years old in good health and CMV-seropositive. The chain employs TRBV6-5 and TRBJ1-1; TRBD1 is a possible D gene (6 bases). Material: PBMCs. CDR3 DNA: TGTGCCAGCAGTTGGTCCGGGGGCTGGACTGAAGCTTTCTTT. It yields the protein CASSWSGGWTEAFF.